The T cell receptor (beta chain) under discussion was sequenced for a study of T cells in localized non-small cell lung cancer. With respect to this clone: Its target is not known.

The CDR3 totals 15 residues. The germline V gene encodes CDR1 KGHSH and CDR2 LQKENI. Between the trimmed V and J ends, which lost 6 bases and 2 bases, there was a span of 16 bases. Sequencing was performed with immunoSEQ multiplex PCR; in TCRdb, only in-frame clones are kept and a portion is missing. Among some 53,000 clones listed, 75% to 90% were seen once. Study outcomes and limitations: Uninvolved adjacent lung had the highest recorded T cell clonality, with tumor below it. Density of T cells in blood, when higher, went with longer overall survival. Sequencing covered just one tumor region, so heterogeneity cannot be ruled out.

The sample consisted of peripheral blood, taken before any cancer treatment. This clonotype was obtained from an older male donor with stage III squamous cell lung carcinoma. This sequence joins TRBV18 and TRBJ1-1, with unresolved D. The CDR3 region has the DNA TGTGCCAGCTCTAAAACGGTCGACTTCAACACTGAAGCTTTCTTT. Its protein product is CASSKTVDFNTEAFF.